The present entry profiles one T cell receptor beta chain with its context. The antigen is unknown. CDR3 length: 16 amino acids. Trimming shortened V by 7 bases and J by 4 bases, and 23 bases separated the two germline ends. Germline V gene sequence: CDR1 SNHLY, CDR2 FYNNEI. The data are from a study of cytomegalovirus exposure and HLA in healthy donors. Study outcomes and limitations: At a 0.05 false discovery rate, a later analysis found some 17,000 TCR beta sequences to be associated with HLA alleles. The authors later linked a missense DCLRE1C variant to TCR beta V- and J-gene trimming.

The PCR was carried out with 60 Vbeta primers and 13 Jbeta primers. The assay was immunoSEQ multiplex PCR, and TCRdb's table has in-frame clones only and misses some. The sample holds around 140,000 clones, 65% to 80% seen once. The clonotype comes from a woman under 30 in good health and CMV-seronegative. The chain employs TRBV2 and TRBJ2-7, with D maybe TRBD2 (5 bases). The source material was PBMCs. CDR3 DNA: TGTGCCAGCACCTTCCCTAGAGGGATAATAACGTACGAGCAGTACTTC. Its protein is CASTFPRGIITYEQYF.